The clone carrying this T cell receptor beta chain was seen repeatedly, ten times or more. The target antigen is unknown. The data were obtained in a study of breast tumors, draining lymph nodes, adjacent tissues. TCRdb reprocessed the multiplex PCR reads with MiXCR, giving one entry per CDR3 protein. The sample consists of around 150,000 distinct CDR3 sequences, about 20% of them appearing once. The length of the CDR3 is 15 residues. Trimming removed 0 bases from V and 8 bases from J; junction bases left unmatched: 6. Axillary draining lymph nodes of breast cancer patients supplied the node samples. Study-level results: Data fit most tumor T cells coming from lymph node, expanding in tumor.

The sequenced sample consisted of axillary lymph node tissue. The TCR comes from a female donor with breast cancer. Some clones in this sample may be carry-over from other donors' samples. The rearrangement joins TRBV12-3 or TRBV12-4 to TRBJ2-2; 7 bases align to TRBD1. The CDR3: CASSLAGGASGELFF. The CDR3 bases are TGTGCCAGCAGTTTAGCAGGGGGCGCTTCTGGGGAGCTGTTTTTT.